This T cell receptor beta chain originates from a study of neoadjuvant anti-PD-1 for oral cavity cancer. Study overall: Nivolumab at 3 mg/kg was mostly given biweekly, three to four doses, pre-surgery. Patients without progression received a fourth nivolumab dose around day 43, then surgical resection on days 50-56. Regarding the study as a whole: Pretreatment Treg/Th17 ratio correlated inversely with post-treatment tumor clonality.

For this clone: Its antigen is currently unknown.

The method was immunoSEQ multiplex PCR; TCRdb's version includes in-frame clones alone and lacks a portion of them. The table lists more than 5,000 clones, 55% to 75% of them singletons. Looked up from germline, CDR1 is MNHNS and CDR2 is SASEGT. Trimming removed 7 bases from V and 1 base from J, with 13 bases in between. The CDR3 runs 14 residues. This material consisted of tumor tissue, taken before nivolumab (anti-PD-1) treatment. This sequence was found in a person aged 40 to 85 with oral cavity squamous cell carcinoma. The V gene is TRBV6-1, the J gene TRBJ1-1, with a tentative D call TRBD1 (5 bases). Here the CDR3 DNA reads TGTGCCAGCACCAAAGACAGATGGAACACTGAAGCTTTCTTT. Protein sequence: CASTKDRWNTEAFF.